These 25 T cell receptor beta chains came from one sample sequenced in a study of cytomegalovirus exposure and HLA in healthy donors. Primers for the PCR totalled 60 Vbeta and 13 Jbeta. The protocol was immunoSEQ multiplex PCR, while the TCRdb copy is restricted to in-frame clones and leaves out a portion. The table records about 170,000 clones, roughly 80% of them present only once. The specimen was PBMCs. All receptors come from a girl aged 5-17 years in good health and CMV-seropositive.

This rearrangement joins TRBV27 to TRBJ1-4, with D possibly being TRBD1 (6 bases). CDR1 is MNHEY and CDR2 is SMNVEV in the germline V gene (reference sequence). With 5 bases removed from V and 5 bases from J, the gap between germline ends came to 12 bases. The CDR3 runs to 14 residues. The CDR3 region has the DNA TGTGCCAGCAGTGCCGACAGGTTCAATGAAAAACTGTTTTTT. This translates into CASSADRFNEKLFF.

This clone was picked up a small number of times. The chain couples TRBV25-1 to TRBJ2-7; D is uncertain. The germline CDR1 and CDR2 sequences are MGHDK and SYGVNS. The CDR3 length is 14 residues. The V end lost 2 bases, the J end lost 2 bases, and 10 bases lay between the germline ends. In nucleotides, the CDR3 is TGTGCCAGCAGTGAAGCTGACAACCCCTACGAGCAGTACTTC. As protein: CASSEADNPYEQYF.

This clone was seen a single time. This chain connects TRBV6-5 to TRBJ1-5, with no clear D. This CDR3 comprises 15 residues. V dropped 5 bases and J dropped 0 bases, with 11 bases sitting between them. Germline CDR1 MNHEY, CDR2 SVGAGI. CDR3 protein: CASSLTHYSNQPQHF. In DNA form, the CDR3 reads TGTGCCAGCAGTCTGACACATTATAGCAATCAGCCCCAGCATTTT.

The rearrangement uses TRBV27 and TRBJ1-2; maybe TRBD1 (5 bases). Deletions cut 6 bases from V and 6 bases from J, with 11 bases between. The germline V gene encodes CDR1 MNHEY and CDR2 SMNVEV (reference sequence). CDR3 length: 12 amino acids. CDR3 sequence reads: CASRGRWDGYTF. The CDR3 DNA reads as TGTGCCAGCAGGGGGCGGTGGGATGGCTACACCTTC.

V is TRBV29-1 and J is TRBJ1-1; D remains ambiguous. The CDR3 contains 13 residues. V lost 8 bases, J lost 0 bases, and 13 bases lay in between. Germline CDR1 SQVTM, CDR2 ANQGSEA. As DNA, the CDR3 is TGCAGCCTCTTGGGCAGCCTGAACACTGAAGCTTTCTTT. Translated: CSLLGSLNTEAFF.

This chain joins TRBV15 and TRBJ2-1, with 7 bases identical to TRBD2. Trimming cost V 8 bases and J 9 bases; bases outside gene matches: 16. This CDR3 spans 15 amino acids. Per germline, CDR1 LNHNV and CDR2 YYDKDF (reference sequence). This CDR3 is CATSGGGRRLGEQFF. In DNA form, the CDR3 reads TGTGCCACCTCTGGGGGAGGGAGGAGGCTGGGTGAGCAGTTCTTC.

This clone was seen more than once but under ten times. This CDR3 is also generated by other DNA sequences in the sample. The CDR3 DNA reads as TGTGCCAGCAGTCCCCGGACAGGGCTCCAAGAGACCCAGTACTTC. It is translated as CASSPRTGLQETQYF. This chain links TRBV27 with TRBJ2-5; 8 nucleotides line up with TRBD1. The CDR3 totals 15 residues. Germline CDR1 and CDR2: MNHEY and SMNVEV (reference sequence). Germline trimming cut 5 bases from V and 1 base from J; bases unmatched to any gene: 6.

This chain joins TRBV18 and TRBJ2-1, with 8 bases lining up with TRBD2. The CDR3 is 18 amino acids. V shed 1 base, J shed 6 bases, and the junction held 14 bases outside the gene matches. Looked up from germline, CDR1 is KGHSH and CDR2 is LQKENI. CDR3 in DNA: TGTGCCAGCTCACCACGGCGGGGGGCTCAATCGACTTCCAATGAGCAGTTCTTC. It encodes CASSPRRGAQSTSNEQFF. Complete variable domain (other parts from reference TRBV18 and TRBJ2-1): NAGVMQNPRHLVRRRGQEARLRCSPMKGHSHVYWYRQLPEEGLKFMVYLQKENIIDESGMPKERFSAEFPKEGPSILRIQQVVRGDSAAYFCASSPRRGAQSTSNEQFFGPGTRLTVL.

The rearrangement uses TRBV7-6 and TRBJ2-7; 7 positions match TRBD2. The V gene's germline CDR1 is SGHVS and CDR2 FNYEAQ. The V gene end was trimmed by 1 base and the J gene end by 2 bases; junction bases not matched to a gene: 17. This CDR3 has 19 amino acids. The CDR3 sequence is CASSLDLASGQRAPYEQYF. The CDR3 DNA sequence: TGTGCCAGCAGCTTAGACTTGGCTAGCGGTCAAAGGGCCCCCTACGAGCAGTACTTC.

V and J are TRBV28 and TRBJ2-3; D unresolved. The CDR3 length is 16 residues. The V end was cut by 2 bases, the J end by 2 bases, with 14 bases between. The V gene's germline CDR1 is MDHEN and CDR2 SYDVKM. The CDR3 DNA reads TGTGCCAGCAGTTTAGGGTTCGGGTTATACACAGATACGCAGTATTTT. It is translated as CASSLGFGLYTDTQYF.

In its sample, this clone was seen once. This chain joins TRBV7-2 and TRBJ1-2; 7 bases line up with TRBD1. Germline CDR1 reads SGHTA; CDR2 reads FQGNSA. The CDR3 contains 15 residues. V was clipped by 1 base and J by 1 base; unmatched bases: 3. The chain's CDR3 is CASSLEGAVNYGYTF. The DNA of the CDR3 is TGTGCCAGCAGCTTAGAGGGGGCCGTTAACTATGGCTACACCTTC.

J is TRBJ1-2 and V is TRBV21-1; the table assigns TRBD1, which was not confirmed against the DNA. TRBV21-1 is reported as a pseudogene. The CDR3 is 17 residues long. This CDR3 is CASSKTDWDTINYGYTF. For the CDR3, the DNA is TGTGCCAGCAGCAAAACCGACTGGGACACAATTAACTATGGCTACACCTTC.

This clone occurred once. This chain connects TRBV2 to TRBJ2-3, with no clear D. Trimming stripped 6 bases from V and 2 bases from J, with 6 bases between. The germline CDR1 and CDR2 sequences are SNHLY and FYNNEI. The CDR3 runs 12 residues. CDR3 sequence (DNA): TGTGCCAGCAGCCAGTCCACAGATACGCAGTATTTT. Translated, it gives CASSQSTDTQYF. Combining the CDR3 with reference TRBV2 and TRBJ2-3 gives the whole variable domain EPEVTQTPSHQVTQMGQEVILRCVPISNHLYFYWYRQILGQKVEFLVSFYNNEISEKSEIFDDQFSVERPDGSNFTLKIRSTKLEDSAMYFCASSQSTDTQYFGPGTRLTVL.

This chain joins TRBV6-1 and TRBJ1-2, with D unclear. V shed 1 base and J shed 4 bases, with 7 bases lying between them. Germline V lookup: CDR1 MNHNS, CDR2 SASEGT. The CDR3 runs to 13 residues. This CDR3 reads CASSEDSSYGYTF. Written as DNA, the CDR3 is TGTGCCAGCAGTGAAGACAGCAGCTATGGCTACACCTTC.

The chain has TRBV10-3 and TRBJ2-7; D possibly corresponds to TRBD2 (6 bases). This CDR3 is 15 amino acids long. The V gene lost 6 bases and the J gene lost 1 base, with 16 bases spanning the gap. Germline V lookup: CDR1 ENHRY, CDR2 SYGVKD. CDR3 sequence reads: CAIREGPEGSYEQYF. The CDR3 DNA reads TGTGCCATCAGGGAGGGCCCCGAGGGATCCTACGAGCAGTACTTC.

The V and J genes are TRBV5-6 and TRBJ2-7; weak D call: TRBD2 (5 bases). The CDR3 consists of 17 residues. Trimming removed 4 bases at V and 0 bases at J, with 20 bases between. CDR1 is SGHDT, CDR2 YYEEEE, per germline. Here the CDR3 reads CASSPLPQDYTSYEQYF. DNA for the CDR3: TGTGCCAGCAGCCCACTCCCCCAAGACTATACCTCCTACGAGCAGTACTTC.

The CDR3 spells CASSPIGTGNTIYF. The CDR3 nucleotides read TGTGCCAGTAGCCCTATCGGGACAGGAAACACCATATATTTT. J is TRBJ1-3 and V is TRBV19; possibly TRBD1 for D (6 bases). Germline CDR1 and CDR2: LNHDA and SQIVND (reference sequence). This CDR3 has 14 amino acids. Trimming took 6 bases from V and 4 from J, leaving 13 bases between them.

CDR3 sequence: CASSVTSGDTGELFF. The DNA for the CDR3 is TGTGCCAGCAGCGTAACTAGCGGGGACACCGGGGAGCTGTTTTTT. The chain couples TRBV9 to TRBJ2-2; 10 bases are a match to TRBD2. The CDR3 covers 15 residues. Germline V CDR1 and CDR2: SGDLS, YYNGEE. The V gene end was trimmed by 1 base and the J gene end by 3 bases; junction bases not matched to a gene: 0.

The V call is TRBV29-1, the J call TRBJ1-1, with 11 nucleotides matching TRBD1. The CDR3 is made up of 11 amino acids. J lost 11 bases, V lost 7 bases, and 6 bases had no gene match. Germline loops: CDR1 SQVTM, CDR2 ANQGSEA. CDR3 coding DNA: TGCAGCGGCCGGGACAGGGGGTCGGCTTTCTTT. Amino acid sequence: CSGRDRGSAFF.

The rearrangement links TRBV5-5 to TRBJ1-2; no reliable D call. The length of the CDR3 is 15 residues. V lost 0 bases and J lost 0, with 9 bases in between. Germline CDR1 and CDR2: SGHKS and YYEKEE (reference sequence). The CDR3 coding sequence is TGTGCCAGCAGCTTGGTTTGGCCTTCTAACTATGGCTACACCTTC. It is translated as CASSLVWPSNYGYTF.

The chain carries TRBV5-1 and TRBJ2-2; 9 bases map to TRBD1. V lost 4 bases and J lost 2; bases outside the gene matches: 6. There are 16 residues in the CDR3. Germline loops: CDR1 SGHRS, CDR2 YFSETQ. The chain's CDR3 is CASSPGQGKNTGELFF. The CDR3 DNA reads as TGCGCCAGCAGCCCCGGACAGGGGAAAAACACCGGGGAGCTGTTTTTT. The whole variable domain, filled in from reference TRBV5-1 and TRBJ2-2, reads KAGVTQTPRYLIKTRGQQVTLSCSPISGHRSVSWYQQTPGQGLQFLFEYFSETQRNKGNFPGRFSGRQFSNSRSEMNVSTLELGDSALYLCASSPGQGKNTGELFFGEGSRLTVL.

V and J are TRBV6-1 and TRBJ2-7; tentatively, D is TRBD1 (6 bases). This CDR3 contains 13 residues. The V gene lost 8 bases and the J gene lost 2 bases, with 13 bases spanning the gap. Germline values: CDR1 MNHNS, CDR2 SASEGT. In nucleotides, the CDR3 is TGTGCCAGCGCCGGGACATTAACCTACGAGCAGTACTTC. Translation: CASAGTLTYEQYF.

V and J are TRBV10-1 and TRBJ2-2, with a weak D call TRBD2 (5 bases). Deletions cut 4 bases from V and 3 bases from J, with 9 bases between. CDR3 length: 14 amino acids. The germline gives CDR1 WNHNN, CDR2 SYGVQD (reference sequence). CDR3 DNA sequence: TGCGCCAGCAGTGTGCGGCGGGACACCGGGGAGCTGTTTTTT. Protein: CASSVRRDTGELFF.

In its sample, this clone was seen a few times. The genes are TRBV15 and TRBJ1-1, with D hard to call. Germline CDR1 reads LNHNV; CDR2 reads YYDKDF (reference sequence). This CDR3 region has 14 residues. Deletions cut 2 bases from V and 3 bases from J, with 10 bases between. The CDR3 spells CATSRRESDTEAFF. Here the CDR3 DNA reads TGTGCCACCAGCAGAAGGGAGTCGGACACTGAAGCTTTCTTT.

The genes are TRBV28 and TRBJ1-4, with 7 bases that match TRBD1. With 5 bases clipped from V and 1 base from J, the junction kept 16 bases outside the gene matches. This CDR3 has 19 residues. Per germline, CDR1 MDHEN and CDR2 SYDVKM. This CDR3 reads CASSPRDSQTMVTNEKLFF. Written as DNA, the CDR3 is TGTGCCAGCAGTCCCCGGGACAGCCAAACTATGGTAACTAATGAAAAACTGTTTTTT.